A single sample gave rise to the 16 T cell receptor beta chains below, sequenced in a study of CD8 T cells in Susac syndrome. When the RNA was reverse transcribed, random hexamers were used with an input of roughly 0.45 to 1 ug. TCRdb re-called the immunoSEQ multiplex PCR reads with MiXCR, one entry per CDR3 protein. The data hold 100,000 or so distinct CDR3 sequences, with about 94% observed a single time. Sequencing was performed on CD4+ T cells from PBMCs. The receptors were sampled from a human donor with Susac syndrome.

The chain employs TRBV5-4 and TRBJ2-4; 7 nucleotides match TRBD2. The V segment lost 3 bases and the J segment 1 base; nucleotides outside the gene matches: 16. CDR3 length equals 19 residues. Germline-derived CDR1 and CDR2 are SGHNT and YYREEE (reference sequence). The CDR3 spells CASSWEGLTDHPAKNIQYF. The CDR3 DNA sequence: TGTGCCAGCAGCTGGGAGGGACTAACAGACCACCCTGCCAAAAACATTCAGTACTTC.

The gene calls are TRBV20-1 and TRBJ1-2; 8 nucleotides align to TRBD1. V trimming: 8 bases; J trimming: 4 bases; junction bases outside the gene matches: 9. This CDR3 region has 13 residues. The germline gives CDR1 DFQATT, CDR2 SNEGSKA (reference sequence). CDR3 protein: CSPKDRVTYGYTF. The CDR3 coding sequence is TGCAGTCCTAAGGACAGGGTAACCTATGGCTACACCTTC.

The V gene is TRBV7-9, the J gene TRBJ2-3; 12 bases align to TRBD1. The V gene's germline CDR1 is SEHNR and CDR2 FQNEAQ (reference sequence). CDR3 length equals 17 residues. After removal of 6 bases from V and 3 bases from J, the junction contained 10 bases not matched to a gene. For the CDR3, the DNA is TGTGCCAGCAGGTCAGGAGGGGGACAGGGGGCAACAGATACGCAGTATTTT. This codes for CASRSGGGQGATDTQYF.

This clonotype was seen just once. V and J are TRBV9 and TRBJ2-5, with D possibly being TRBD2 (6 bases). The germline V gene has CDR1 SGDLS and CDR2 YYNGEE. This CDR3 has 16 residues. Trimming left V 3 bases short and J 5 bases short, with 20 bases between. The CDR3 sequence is CASSETLESREETQYF. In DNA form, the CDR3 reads TGTGCCAGCAGCGAGACCTTGGAGAGCCGGGAGGAGACCCAGTACTTC.

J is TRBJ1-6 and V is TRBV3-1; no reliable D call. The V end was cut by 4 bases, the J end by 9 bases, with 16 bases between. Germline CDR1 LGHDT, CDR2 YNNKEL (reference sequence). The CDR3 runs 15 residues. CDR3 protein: CASSPVRALFSPLHF. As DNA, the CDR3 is TGTGCCAGCAGCCCGGTGCGGGCCTTGTTTTCACCCCTCCACTTT.

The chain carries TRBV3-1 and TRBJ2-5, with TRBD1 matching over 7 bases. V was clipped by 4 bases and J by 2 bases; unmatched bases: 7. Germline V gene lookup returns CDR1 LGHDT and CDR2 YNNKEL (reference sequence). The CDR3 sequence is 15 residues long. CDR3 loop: CASSLPTGSQETQYF. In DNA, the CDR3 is TGTGCCAGCAGCCTCCCGACAGGGTCTCAAGAGACCCAGTACTTC.

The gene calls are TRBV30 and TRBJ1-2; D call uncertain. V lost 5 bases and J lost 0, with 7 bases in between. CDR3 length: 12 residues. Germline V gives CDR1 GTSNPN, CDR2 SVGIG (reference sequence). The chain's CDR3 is CAWVLANYGYTF. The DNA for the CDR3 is TGTGCCTGGGTCTTAGCTAACTATGGCTACACCTTC.

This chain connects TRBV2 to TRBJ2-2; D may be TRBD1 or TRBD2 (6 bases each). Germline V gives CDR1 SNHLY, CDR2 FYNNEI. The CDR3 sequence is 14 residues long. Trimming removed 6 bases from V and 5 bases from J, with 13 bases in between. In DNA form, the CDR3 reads TGTGCCAGCAGCGGGGGCGCGCGGACCGGGGAGCTGTTTTTT. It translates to CASSGGARTGELFF. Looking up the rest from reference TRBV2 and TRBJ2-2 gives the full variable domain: EPEVTQTPSHQVTQMGQEVILRCVPISNHLYFYWYRQILGQKVEFLVSFYNNEISEKSEIFDDQFSVERPDGSNFTLKIRSTKLEDSAMYFCASSGGARTGELFFGEGSRLTVL.

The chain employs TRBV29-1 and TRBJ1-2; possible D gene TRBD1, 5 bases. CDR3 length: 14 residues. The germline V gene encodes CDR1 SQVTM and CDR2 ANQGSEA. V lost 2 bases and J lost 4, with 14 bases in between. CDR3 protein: CSVEMGRGGYGYTF. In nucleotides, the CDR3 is TGCAGCGTTGAAATGGGGCGGGGGGGCTATGGCTACACCTTC. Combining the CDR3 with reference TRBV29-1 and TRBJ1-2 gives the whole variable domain SAVISQKPSRDICQRGTSLTIQCQVDSQVTMMFWYRQQPGQSLTLIATANQGSEATYESGFVIDKFPISRPNLTFSTLTVSNMSPEDSSIYLCSVEMGRGGYGYTFGSGTRLTVV.

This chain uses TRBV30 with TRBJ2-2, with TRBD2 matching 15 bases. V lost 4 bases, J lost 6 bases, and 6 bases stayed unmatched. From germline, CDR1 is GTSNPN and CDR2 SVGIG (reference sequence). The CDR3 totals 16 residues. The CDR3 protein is CAWTRRTSGGAGELFF. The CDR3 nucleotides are TGTGCCTGGACACGGAGGACTAGCGGGGGGGCCGGGGAGCTGTTTTTT.

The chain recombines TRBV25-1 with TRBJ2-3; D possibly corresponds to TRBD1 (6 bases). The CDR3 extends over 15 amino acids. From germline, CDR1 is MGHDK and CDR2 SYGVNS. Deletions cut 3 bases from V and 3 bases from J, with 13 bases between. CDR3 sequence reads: CASSDGRGYTDTQYF. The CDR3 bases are TGTGCCAGCAGTGACGGCAGGGGTTATACAGATACGCAGTATTTT.

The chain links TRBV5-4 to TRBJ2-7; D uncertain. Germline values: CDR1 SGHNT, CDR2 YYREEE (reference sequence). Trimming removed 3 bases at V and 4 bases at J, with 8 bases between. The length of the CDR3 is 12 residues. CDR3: CASSSLGYEQYF. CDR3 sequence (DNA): TGTGCCAGCAGCTCCTTAGGATACGAGCAGTACTTC.

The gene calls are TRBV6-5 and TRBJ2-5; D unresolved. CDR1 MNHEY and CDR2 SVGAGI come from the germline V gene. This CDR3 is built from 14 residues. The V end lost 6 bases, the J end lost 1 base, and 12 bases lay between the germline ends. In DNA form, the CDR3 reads TGTGCCAGCAGCTTCGCTTCCGGCCAAGAGACCCAGTACTTC. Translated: CASSFASGQETQYF.

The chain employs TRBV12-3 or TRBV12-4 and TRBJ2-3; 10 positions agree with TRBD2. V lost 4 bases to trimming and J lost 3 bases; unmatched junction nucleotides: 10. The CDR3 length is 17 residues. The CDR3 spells CASSSPLLAGKTDTQYF. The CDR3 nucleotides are TGTGCCAGCAGTTCCCCCCTACTAGCGGGGAAGACAGATACGCAGTATTTT.

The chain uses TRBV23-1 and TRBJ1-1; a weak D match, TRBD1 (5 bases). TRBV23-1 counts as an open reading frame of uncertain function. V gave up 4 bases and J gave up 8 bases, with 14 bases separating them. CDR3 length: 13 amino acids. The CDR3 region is CASSREGPSEAFF. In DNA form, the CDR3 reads TGCGCCAGCAGTCGAGAGGGGCCATCCGAAGCTTTCTTT.

CDR3 in DNA: TGTGCCAGCAGCCAAGGCCAGGCTTCGTTCTACGAGCAGTACTTC. Protein sequence: CASSQGQASFYEQYF. V is TRBV14 and J is TRBJ2-7; D uncertain. The ends were cut back, 1 base at V and 3 bases at J, with 13 bases in the middle. Germline CDR1 and CDR2: SGHDN and FVKESK. This CDR3 spans 15 amino acids.